This TCR beta chain is drawn from a study of shared clonotypes between healthy human individuals. In germline, CDR1 is SGHTA, CDR2 FQGNSA. V was clipped by 4 bases and J by 5 bases; unmatched bases: 4. CDR3 size: 14 residues. Execution of the assay was at deep level. Genomic DNA (from each subset) was split evenly across several immunoSEQ plates. The data were produced by immunoSEQ multiplex PCR, yet TCRdb's version contains in-frame clones alone and is incomplete. The table includes about half a million clones, 65% to 85% detected once. All participating donors were Caucasian adults from Nashville, Tennessee.

V is TRBV7-2 and J is TRBJ1-4; 7 bases line up with TRBD1. This receptor was identified in a woman aged 40-49 years in good health. Some clones in this sample may be carry-over from other donors' samples. The specimen sequenced was PBMCs. The CDR3 bases are TGTGCCAGCAGCTCGCGGGACAGCAATGAAAAACTGTTTTTT. This gives the protein CASSSRDSNEKLFF.